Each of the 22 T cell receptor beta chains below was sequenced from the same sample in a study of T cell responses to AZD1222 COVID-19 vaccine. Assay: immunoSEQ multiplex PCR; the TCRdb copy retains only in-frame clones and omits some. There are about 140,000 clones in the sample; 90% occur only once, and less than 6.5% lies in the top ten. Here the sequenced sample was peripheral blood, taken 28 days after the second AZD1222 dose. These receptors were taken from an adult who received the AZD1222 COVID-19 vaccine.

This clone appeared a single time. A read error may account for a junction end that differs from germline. Here the CDR3 DNA reads TGTGCCAGCAGCCCCTCCCACGAGCAGTACTTC. It codes for CASSPSHEQYF. The J gene is TRBJ2-7, the V gene TRBV2, with unresolved D. Per germline, CDR1 SNHLY and CDR2 FYNNEI. This CDR3 has 11 amino acids. Filled out from reference TRBV2 and TRBJ2-7, the complete variable domain reads EPEVTQTPSHQVTQMGQEVILRCVPISNHLYFYWYRQILGQKVEFLVSFYNNEISEKSEIFDDQFSVERPDGSNFTLKIRSTKLEDSAMYFCASSPSHEQYFGPGTRLTVT.

CDR3 nucleotides: TGTGCCAGCAGCTTGAAGGGGACAGGGGGCAATCAGCCCCAGCATTTT. Its protein is CASSLKGTGGNQPQHF. The rearrangement uses TRBV7-8 and TRBJ1-5; 10 bases line up with TRBD1. The CDR3 is 16 residues long. CDR1 is SGHVS, CDR2 FQNEAQ, per germline. Trimming removed 3 bases from V and 2 bases from J; junction bases left unmatched: 4. The full variable domain, completed using reference TRBV7-8 and TRBJ1-5, is GAGVSQSPRYKVAKRGQDVALRCDPISGHVSLFWYQQALGQGPEFLTYFQNEAQLDKSGLPSDRFFAERPEGSVSTLKIQRTQQEDSAVYLCASSLKGTGGNQPQHFGDGTRLSIL.

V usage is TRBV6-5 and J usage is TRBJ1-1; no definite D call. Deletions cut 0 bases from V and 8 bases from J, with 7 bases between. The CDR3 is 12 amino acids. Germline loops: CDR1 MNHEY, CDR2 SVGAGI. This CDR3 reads CASSYSRREAFF. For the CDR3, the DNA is TGTGCCAGCAGTTACTCGCGCAGAGAAGCTTTCTTT.

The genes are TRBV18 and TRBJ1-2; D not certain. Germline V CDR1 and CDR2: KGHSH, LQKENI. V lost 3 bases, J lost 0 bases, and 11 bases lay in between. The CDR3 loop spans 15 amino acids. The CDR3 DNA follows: TGTGCCAGCTCACCGATGGCGGATACTAACTATGGCTACACCTTC. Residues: CASSPMADTNYGYTF.

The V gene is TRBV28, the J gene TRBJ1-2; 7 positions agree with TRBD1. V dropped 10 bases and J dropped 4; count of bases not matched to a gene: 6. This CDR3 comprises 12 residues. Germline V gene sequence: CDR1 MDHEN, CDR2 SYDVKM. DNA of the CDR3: TGTGCCACCCGGGACAGCCTCTATGGCTACACCTTC. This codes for CATRDSLYGYTF.

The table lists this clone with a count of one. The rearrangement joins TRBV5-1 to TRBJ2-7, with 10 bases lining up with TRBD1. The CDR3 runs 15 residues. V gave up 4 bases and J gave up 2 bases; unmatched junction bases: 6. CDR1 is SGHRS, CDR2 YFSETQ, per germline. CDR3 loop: CASSTSGTGAYEQYF. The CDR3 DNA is TGCGCCAGCAGCACATCCGGGACAGGGGCCTACGAGCAGTACTTC.

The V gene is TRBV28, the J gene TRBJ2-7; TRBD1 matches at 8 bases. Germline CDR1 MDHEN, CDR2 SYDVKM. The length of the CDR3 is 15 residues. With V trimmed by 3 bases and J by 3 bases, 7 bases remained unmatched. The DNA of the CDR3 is TGTGCCAGCAGTTTTTCGTGGACAGGGAGCTACGAGCAGTACTTC. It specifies CASSFSWTGSYEQYF.

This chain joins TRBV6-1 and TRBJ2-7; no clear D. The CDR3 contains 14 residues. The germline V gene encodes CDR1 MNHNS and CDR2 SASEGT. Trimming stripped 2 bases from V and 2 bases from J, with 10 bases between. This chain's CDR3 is CASSETVATYEQYF. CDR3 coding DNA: TGTGCCAGCAGTGAAACGGTGGCAACCTACGAGCAGTACTTC.

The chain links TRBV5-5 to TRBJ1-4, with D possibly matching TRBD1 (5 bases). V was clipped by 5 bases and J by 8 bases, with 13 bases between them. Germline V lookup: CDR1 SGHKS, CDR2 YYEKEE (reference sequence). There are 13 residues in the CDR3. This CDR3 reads CASSFFGGEKLFF. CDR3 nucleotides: TGTGCCAGCAGTTTTTTCGGGGGGGAAAAACTGTTTTTT.

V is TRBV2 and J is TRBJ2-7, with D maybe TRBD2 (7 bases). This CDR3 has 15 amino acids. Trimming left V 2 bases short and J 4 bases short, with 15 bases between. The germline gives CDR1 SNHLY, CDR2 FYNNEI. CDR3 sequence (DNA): TGTGCCAGCAGTGAACTGGGTGGGGGGGCATACGAGCAGTACTTC. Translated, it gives CASSELGGGAYEQYF.

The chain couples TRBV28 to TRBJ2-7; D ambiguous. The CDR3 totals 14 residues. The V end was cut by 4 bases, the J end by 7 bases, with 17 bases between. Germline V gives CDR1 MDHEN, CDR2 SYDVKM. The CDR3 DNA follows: TGTGCCAGCAGTTCTAGGAACGGTCCTTGGGAGCAGTACTTC. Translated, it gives CASSSRNGPWEQYF.

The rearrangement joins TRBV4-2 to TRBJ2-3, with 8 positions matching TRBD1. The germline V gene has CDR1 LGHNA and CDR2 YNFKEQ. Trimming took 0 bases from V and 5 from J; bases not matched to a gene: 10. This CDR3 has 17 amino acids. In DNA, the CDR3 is TGTGCCAGCAGCCAAGAATCGGTCAGGGGGCCTGGAGATACGCAGTATTTT. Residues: CASSQESVRGPGDTQYF.

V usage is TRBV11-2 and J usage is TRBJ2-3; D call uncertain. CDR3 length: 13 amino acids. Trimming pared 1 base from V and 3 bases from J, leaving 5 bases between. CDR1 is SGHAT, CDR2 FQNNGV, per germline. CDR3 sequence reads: CASSLVPTDTQYF. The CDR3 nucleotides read TGTGCCAGCAGCTTAGTCCCTACAGATACGCAGTATTTT.

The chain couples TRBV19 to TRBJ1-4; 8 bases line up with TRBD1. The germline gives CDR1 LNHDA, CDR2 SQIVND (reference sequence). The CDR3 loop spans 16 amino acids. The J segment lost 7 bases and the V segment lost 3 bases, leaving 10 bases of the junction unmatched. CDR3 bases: TGTGCCAGTAGTATTGGGCAGGGGGCAAGTGGTGAAAAACTGTTTTTT. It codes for CASSIGQGASGEKLFF.

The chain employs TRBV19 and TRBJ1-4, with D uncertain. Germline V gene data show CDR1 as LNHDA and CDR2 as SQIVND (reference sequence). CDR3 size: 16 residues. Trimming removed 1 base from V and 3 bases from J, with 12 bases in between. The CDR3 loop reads CASSIGTGVANEKLFF. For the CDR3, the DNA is TGTGCCAGTAGTATAGGCACCGGCGTAGCTAATGAAAAACTGTTTTTT.

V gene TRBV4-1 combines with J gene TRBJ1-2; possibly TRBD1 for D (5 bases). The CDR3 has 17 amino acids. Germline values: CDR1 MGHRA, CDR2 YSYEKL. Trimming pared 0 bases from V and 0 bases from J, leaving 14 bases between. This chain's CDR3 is CASSQDLGHYSNYGYTF. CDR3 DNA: TGCGCCAGCAGCCAAGATTTGGGGCATTACTCTAACTATGGCTACACCTTC.

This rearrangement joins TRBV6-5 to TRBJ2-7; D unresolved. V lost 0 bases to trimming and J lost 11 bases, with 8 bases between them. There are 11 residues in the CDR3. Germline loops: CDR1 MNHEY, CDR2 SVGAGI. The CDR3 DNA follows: TGTGCCAGCAGTTACTCAGGGTCAGAGTACTTC. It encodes CASSYSGSEYF.

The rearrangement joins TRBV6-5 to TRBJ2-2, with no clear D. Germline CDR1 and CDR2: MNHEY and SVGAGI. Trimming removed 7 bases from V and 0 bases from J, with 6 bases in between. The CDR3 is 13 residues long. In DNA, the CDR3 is TGTGCCAGCAAACTCGCGAACACCGGGGAGCTGTTTTTT. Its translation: CASKLANTGELFF.

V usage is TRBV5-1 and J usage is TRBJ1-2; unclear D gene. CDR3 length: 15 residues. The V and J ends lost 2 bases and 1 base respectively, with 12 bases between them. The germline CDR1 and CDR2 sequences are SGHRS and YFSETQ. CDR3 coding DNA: TGCGCCAGCAGCTTTTCGGGAGATCGTAACTATGGCTACACCTTC. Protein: CASSFSGDRNYGYTF.

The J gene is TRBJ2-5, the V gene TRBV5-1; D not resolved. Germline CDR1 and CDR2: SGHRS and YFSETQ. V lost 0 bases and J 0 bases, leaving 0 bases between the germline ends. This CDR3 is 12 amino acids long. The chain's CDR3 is CASSLDQETQYF. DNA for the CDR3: TGCGCCAGCAGCTTGGACCAAGAGACCCAGTACTTC.

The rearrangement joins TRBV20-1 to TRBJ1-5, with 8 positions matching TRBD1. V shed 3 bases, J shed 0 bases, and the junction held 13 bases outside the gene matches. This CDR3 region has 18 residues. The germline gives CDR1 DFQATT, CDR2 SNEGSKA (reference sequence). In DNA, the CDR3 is TGCAGTGCTAGTGGAGTCGGGACAGGAAAGACTAGCAATCAGCCCCAGCATTTT. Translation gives CSASGVGTGKTSNQPQHF.

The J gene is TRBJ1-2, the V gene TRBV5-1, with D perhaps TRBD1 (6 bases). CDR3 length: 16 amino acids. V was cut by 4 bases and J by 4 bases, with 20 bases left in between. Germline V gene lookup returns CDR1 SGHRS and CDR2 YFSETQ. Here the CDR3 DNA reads TGCGCCAGCAGCGCTTATCGGCCCCGAGGGGGCTATGGCTACACCTTC. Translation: CASSAYRPRGGYGYTF.